These T cell receptor beta chains were read from a single sample in a study of shared clonotypes between healthy human individuals. Assay: immunoSEQ multiplex PCR; the TCRdb copy retains only in-frame clones and omits some. Of around 1.1 million clones listed, approximately 80% are singletons. The sequenced material came from memory CD4+ T cells from PBMCs. Receptors were obtained from a man aged 18 to 29 in good health. Some clones in this sample may be carry-over from other donors' samples. Each CDR3 is given without its conserved first and last residue. Clone size is not always given. Where it is, it says once, few, many or a class for expanded clones.

TRBV5-1	TRBJ2-1	.	ASSLTRSSYNEQF
TRBV30	TRBJ2-5	.	AWLNDGQETQY
TRBV11-2	TRBJ2-7	.	ASSSPARRTSYEQY
TRBV6-5	TRBJ2-4	.	ASRTGQGGNIQY
TRBV5-1	TRBJ2-3	.	ASSRTGTSGAGADTQY
TRBV2	TRBJ2-1	few	ASRQRGTSGNSWSYNEQF
TRBV6-5	TRBJ2-7	few	ASRPPGYEQY
TRBV5-1	TRBJ1-4	.	ASGGAPNEKLF
TRBV6-5	TRBJ2-1	.	ASSYSRRDEQF
TRBV19	TRBJ1-2	.	ASSYGTDAYT
TRBV5-1	TRBJ2-2	.	ASSTGVNTGELF
TRBV2	.	.	ATGSSFSYEQY
TRBV14	TRBJ2-7	.	ASSQIGLAGAYEQY
TRBV7-3	TRBJ2-1	.	ASSPSREVRNEQF
TRBV6-6	TRBJ1-5	.	ASSYDGALRPQH
TRBV5-1	TRBJ2-3	many	ASSLRGRTASTDTQY
TRBV5-1	TRBJ2-7	.	ATAISGSTYEQY